This passage covers 6 T cell receptor beta chains from one sample sequenced in a study of T cell responses to AZD1222 COVID-19 vaccine. Using immunoSEQ multiplex PCR, the repertoire was profiled, and TCRdb retains in-frame clones only, with some absent. This table holds 250,000 or so clones, 90% to 95% found once. Sequences were derived from peripheral blood, sampled on day 0 of AZD1222 vaccination. The receptors were sampled from an adult in good health.

The V call is TRBV7-9, the J call TRBJ1-3, with D tentatively TRBD1 (6 bases). The CDR3 loop spans 15 amino acids. V was clipped by 4 bases and J by 4 bases, with 14 bases between them. Per germline, CDR1 SEHNR and CDR2 FQNEAQ (reference sequence). CDR3 sequence (DNA): TGTGCCAGCAGCTCCCGGGGGGCGCAAGGAAACACCATATATTTT. Protein sequence: CASSSRGAQGNTIYF.

The chain has TRBV5-8 and TRBJ1-4, with a weak D call TRBD1 (6 bases). The germline CDR1 and CDR2 sequences are SGHTS and YDEGEE. V lost 6 bases and J lost 5, with 17 bases in between. CDR3 length equals 15 residues. The CDR3 bases are TGTGCCAGCACCCCTCTTAGGGGGGAAAATGAAAAACTGTTTTTT. As protein: CASTPLRGENEKLFF.

This chain uses TRBV6-2 or TRBV6-3 with TRBJ2-1; 12 nucleotides match TRBD2. Germline V lookup: CDR1 MNHEY, CDR2 SVGEGT. Trimming took 5 bases from V and 4 from J; bases not matched to a gene: 12. This CDR3 region has 18 residues. The CDR3, as DNA: TGTGCCAGCAGTAAACCACTAGCGGGGGGAATAATTTACAATGAGCAGTTCTTC. Amino acids: CASSKPLAGGIIYNEQFF.

V gene TRBV3-1 (or the pseudogene TRBV3-2) combines with J gene TRBJ2-7; D uncertain. The V end lost 4 bases, the J end lost 0 bases, and 7 bases lay between the germline ends. The CDR3 has 13 amino acids. In germline, CDR1 is LGHDT, CDR2 YNNKEL (reference sequence). For the CDR3, the DNA is TGTGCCAGCAGCCCCGCAGGCTCCTACGAGCAGTACTTC. Its translation: CASSPAGSYEQYF.

The V gene is TRBV2, the J gene TRBJ2-7, with D possibly called TRBD1 or TRBD2 (5 bases each). Germline V CDR1 and CDR2: SNHLY, FYNNEI. This CDR3 comprises 15 residues. Trimming left V 2 bases short and J 2 bases short, with 13 bases between. The CDR3: CASSERDGWAYEQYF. CDR3 DNA sequence: TGTGCCAGCAGTGAAAGGGACGGGTGGGCCTACGAGCAGTACTTC.

The chain links TRBV6-1 to TRBJ2-1; no clear D. The germline V gene has CDR1 MNHNS and CDR2 SASEGT. The CDR3 spans 13 residues. Trimming cost V 2 bases and J 3 bases, with 5 bases left between them. This CDR3 is CASSERLYNEQFF. As DNA, the CDR3 is TGTGCCAGCAGTGAACGGCTCTACAATGAGCAGTTCTTC.